The 28 T cell receptor beta chains below come from one sample, sequenced in a study of blood T cell repertoires in COVID-19. Profiled with immunoSEQ multiplex PCR; TCRdb holds only in-frame clones, not every one. The data contain roughly 130,000 clones, roughly 80% of them singletons. Source material: PBMCs or T cells enriched from blood (not recorded which). These receptor sequences come from a man in his fifties or sixties who had recovered from COVID-19.

This chain joins TRBV19 and TRBJ1-4; 8 bases agree with TRBD1. The CDR3 is made up of 15 amino acids. Unmatched junction bases numbered 8, after V lost 3 bases and J lost 8 bases. CDR1 and CDR2 from the germline V gene are LNHDA and SQIVND (reference sequence). The CDR3 bases are TGTGCCAGTAGTATCCGGGCAGGGGGCCAGGAAAAACTGTTTTTT. Encoded protein: CASSIRAGGQEKLFF.

The gene calls are TRBV4-3 and TRBJ2-1; 7 nucleotides match TRBD1. The CDR3 spans 13 residues. V lost 3 bases, J lost 8 bases, and 4 bases stayed unmatched. Per the germline V gene, CDR1 is LGHNA and CDR2 is YSLEER. CDR3 protein: CASSHWTGYEQFF. In DNA, the CDR3 is TGCGCCAGCAGCCACTGGACAGGCTATGAGCAGTTCTTC.

J is TRBJ1-2 and V is TRBV6-2 or TRBV6-3; D unresolved. Germline CDR1 and CDR2: MNHEY and SVGEGT. Trimming took 6 bases from V and 2 from J, leaving 16 bases between them. The CDR3 contains 15 residues. Written as DNA, the CDR3 is TGTGCCAGCAGCGACCCCTGGGGAGTAAACTATGGCTACACCTTC. Translation: CASSDPWGVNYGYTF.

V is TRBV6-9 and J is TRBJ2-1, with TRBD1 matching over 7 bases. CDR1 and CDR2 from the germline V gene are MNHGY and SVAAGI. This CDR3 spans 14 amino acids. V gave up 2 bases and J gave up 9 bases; unmatched junction bases: 7. CDR3 residues: CASSYRGPTIEQFF. In DNA form, the CDR3 reads TGTGCCAGCAGTTATAGGGGGCCTACCATTGAGCAGTTCTTC.

This clone has just a few counts. The V call is TRBV5-1, the J call TRBJ2-3; D is undetermined. This CDR3 contains 15 residues. Germline assignment: CDR1 SGHRS and CDR2 YFSETQ. V shed 0 bases and J shed 4 bases, with 12 bases lying between them. The DNA for the CDR3 is TGCGCCAGCAGCTTGGCCACGACAAGGTCAGATACGCAGTATTTT. It yields the protein CASSLATTRSDTQYF. Combining the CDR3 with reference TRBV5-1 and TRBJ2-3 gives the whole variable domain KAGVTQTPRYLIKTRGQQVTLSCSPISGHRSVSWYQQTPGQGLQFLFEYFSETQRNKGNFPGRFSGRQFSNSRSEMNVSTLELGDSALYLCASSLATTRSDTQYFGPGTRLTVL.

The chain uses TRBV5-1 and TRBJ2-2; 12 bases agree with TRBD1. V was pared by 2 bases and J by 7 bases, with 3 bases of the junction left unmatched. The CDR3 spans 15 residues. The germline V gene encodes CDR1 SGHRS and CDR2 YFSETQ. For the CDR3, the DNA is TGCGCCAGCAGCTTTGGGACAGGGGGCCTCGGGGAGCTGTTTTTT. It codes for CASSFGTGGLGELFF.

The chain uses TRBV6-5 and TRBJ2-6, with TRBD2 as a possible D gene (5 bases). This CDR3 is 14 amino acids long. Germline V gene lookup returns CDR1 MNHEY and CDR2 SVGAGI. With 6 bases removed from V and 3 bases from J, the gap between germline ends came to 9 bases. CDR3 coding DNA: TGTGCCAGCAGGTCGGGGTATGGGGCCAACGTCCTGACTTTC. Its translation is CASRSGYGANVLTF.

V and J are TRBV9 and TRBJ2-6; D is uncertain. The CDR3 runs 15 residues. V was pared by 2 bases and J by 4 bases, with 10 bases between. The V gene's germline CDR1 is SGDLS and CDR2 YYNGEE. The CDR3 coding sequence is TGTGCCAGCAGCGTGAGGAGTCCCGGGGCCAACGTCCTGACTTTC. Protein product: CASSVRSPGANVLTF.

The chain links TRBV4-1 to TRBJ2-6, with D possibly matching TRBD1 (6 bases). Trimming cost V 0 bases and J 4 bases, with 22 bases left between them. Germline V gives CDR1 MGHRA, CDR2 YSYEKL. CDR3 length: 20 amino acids. The CDR3 nucleotides read TGCGCCAGCAGCCAAGATAACCCTGGACAGTCACCTCTCGGGGCCAACGTCCTGACTTTC. Translating gives CASSQDNPGQSPLGANVLTF.

J is TRBJ1-3 and V is TRBV24-1; D possibly corresponds to TRBD1 (5 bases). Germline loops: CDR1 KGHDR, CDR2 SFDVKD. The CDR3 is made up of 15 amino acids. Between the trimmed V and J ends, which lost 4 bases and 1 base, there was a span of 10 bases. The CDR3 bases are TGTGCCACCAGTGAAGGCGACAGTTCTGGAAACACCATATATTTT. Translation gives CATSEGDSSGNTIYF.

Remarks on this clone: Other DNA sequences in the sample encode the same CDR3. The chain recombines TRBV7-2 with TRBJ2-5; 16 nucleotides align to TRBD2. J was trimmed by 2 bases and V by 5 bases; bases with no gene match: 5. Germline values: CDR1 SGHTA, CDR2 FQGNSA. There are 17 residues in the CDR3. The CDR3 DNA follows: TGTGCCAGCAGCCCACCGGGACTAGCGGGGGGGCAAGAGACCCAGTACTTC. It encodes CASSPPGLAGGQETQYF.

This chain links TRBV6-5 with TRBJ2-1, with 12 bases fitting TRBD2. The V and J ends lost 8 bases and 7 bases, in that order; junction bases with no gene match: 6. The CDR3 extends over 14 amino acids. Germline V gene lookup returns CDR1 MNHEY and CDR2 SVGAGI. CDR3 protein: CASGETSGGNEQFF. CDR3 nucleotides: TGTGCCAGCGGGGAGACTAGCGGGGGTAATGAGCAGTTCTTC.

There are many counts of this clone. The rearrangement joins TRBV9 to TRBJ2-2; D is perhaps TRBD1 (5 bases). The V gene lost 1 base and the J gene lost 7 bases, with 5 bases spanning the gap. CDR1 and CDR2 from the germline V gene are SGDLS and YYNGEE. This CDR3 is 12 amino acids long. The CDR3 DNA is TGTGCCAGCAGCGTACAGGGCGGGGAGCTGTTTTTT. It is translated as CASSVQGGELFF.

This chain links TRBV7-6 with TRBJ1-2; a possible D gene is TRBD1 (6 bases). The CDR3 sequence is 16 residues long. V lost 3 bases to trimming and J lost 8 bases, with 22 bases between them. Germline CDR1 and CDR2: SGHVS and FNYEAQ. The CDR3 coding sequence is TGTGCCAGCAGCTTGAGTAACCGGGACAAACAAGGCGGCTACACCTTC. The encoded protein is CASSLSNRDKQGGYTF.

This chain links TRBV6-2 or TRBV6-3 with TRBJ2-7; 7 nucleotides agree with TRBD1. The CDR3 consists of 14 residues. Germline-derived CDR1 and CDR2 are MNHEY and SVGEGT. Losses at the gene ends were 6 bases for V and 2 bases for J; bases not matched to a gene: 7. This CDR3 reads CASSLQGSAYEQYF. In DNA, the CDR3 is TGTGCCAGCAGCCTACAGGGGTCGGCCTACGAGCAGTACTTC.

The chain couples TRBV28 to TRBJ1-1; TRBD1 aligns across 8 bases. Trimming took 6 bases from V and 0 from J; bases not matched to a gene: 9. CDR1 MDHEN and CDR2 SYDVKM come from the germline V gene. The CDR3 sequence is 16 residues long. This CDR3 reads CASRRGGTGLNTEAFF. In DNA, the CDR3 is TGTGCCAGCAGGCGAGGGGGGACAGGCTTGAACACTGAAGCTTTCTTT.

This sequence joins TRBV6-5 and TRBJ2-3; D uncertain. The V end lost 2 bases, the J end lost 2 bases, and 11 bases lay between the germline ends. This CDR3 comprises 15 residues. The germline gives CDR1 MNHEY, CDR2 SVGAGI. The CDR3 DNA reads as TGTGCCAGCAGTTACAGTTCACTTTTCACAGATACGCAGTATTTT. It encodes CASSYSSLFTDTQYF.

The chain combines TRBV7-3 with TRBJ2-3; no clear D gene. CDR1 and CDR2 (germline): SGHTA, FQGTGA. CDR3 size: 12 residues. Between the trimmed V and J ends, which lost 4 bases and 7 bases, there was a span of 9 bases. The CDR3, as DNA: TGTGCCAGCAGCTCGTCTTCTCATACGCAGTATTTT. Translated: CASSSSSHTQYF.

The J gene is TRBJ1-1, the V gene TRBV9; D not certain. The germline V gene has CDR1 SGDLS and CDR2 YYNGEE. V lost 3 bases to trimming and J lost 3 bases, with 15 bases between them. The CDR3 spans 15 residues. CDR3 region: CASSARAGEDTEAFF. CDR3 nucleotide sequence: TGTGCCAGCAGCGCCCGGGCCGGGGAGGACACTGAAGCTTTCTTT.

The J gene is TRBJ2-7, the V gene TRBV14; 9 nucleotides align to TRBD2. This CDR3 comprises 17 residues. Germline V gene lookup returns CDR1 SGHDN and CDR2 FVKESK. The ends lost 3 bases at V and 5 bases at J; junction bases unmatched: 14. CDR3 DNA: TGTGCCAGCAGCCATCTAGGGATAGCGGGGGTCGGGGACGAGCAGTACTTC. Amino acids: CASSHLGIAGVGDEQYF.

This clone showed up just once. This chain connects TRBV7-9 to TRBJ2-5; a weak D match, TRBD1 (5 bases). Trimming cost V 2 bases and J 2 bases, with 12 bases left between them. Germline V lookup: CDR1 SEHNR, CDR2 FQNEAQ (reference sequence). The CDR3 totals 15 residues. The CDR3 bases are TGTGCCAGCAGCTTACTTAGACAGTCTCAAGAGACCCAGTACTTC. Protein sequence: CASSLLRQSQETQYF.

The chain couples TRBV12-3 or TRBV12-4 to TRBJ2-1; 9 bases align to TRBD1. The junction had 3 bases not matched to a gene; V was cut back by 4 bases and J by 14 bases. The CDR3 consists of 11 residues. CDR3: CASSSGQGEFF. CDR3 coding DNA: TGTGCCAGCAGTTCGGGACAGGGAGAGTTCTTC.

This CDR3 reads CASSSPSQSYEQYF. The CDR3 nucleotides are TGTGCCAGCAGCTCACCATCACAGTCCTACGAGCAGTACTTC. This sequence joins TRBV7-2 and TRBJ2-7; D remains ambiguous. The CDR3 has 14 amino acids. The germline V and J ends were trimmed by 4 bases and 1 base, with 11 bases remaining between them. Germline assignment: CDR1 SGHTA and CDR2 FQGNSA.

V gene TRBV21-1 combines with J gene TRBJ1-5; TRBD1 was called by the table and not checked on the DNA. TRBV21-1 is an annotated pseudogene. CDR3 length: 15 amino acids. DNA of the CDR3: TGTGCCAGCAGCGCTTACAGGGAGAGGAATCAGCCCCAGCATTTT. It specifies CASSAYRERNQPQHF.

This clone was detected only once. The genes are TRBV6-2 or TRBV6-3 and TRBJ2-1, with D hard to call. The CDR3 runs to 12 residues. Per germline, CDR1 MNHEY and CDR2 SVGEGT. The ends were cut back, 0 bases at V and 9 bases at J, with 6 bases in the middle. This CDR3 reads CASSYSVGEQFF. CDR3 DNA sequence: TGTGCCAGCAGTTACTCCGTCGGTGAGCAGTTCTTC.

V usage is TRBV28 and J usage is TRBJ1-4; no reliable D call. The CDR3 has 16 residues. Trimming removed 6 bases from V and 4 bases from J, with 18 bases in between. Germline lookup yields CDR1 MDHEN and CDR2 SYDVKM. The CDR3: CASSPPPGNLNEKLFF. CDR3 nucleotides: TGTGCCAGCAGCCCGCCCCCAGGAAATCTTAATGAAAAACTGTTTTTT.

The chain recombines TRBV6-1 with TRBJ2-7; no firm D call. The germline V gene encodes CDR1 MNHNS and CDR2 SASEGT. The CDR3 is 16 residues long. V lost 0 bases and J 2 bases, leaving 14 bases between the germline ends. In DNA form, the CDR3 reads TGTGCCAGCAGTGAAGCGCTTCGCAGGTCCACCTACGAGCAGTACTTC. This sequence encodes CASSEALRRSTYEQYF.

For the CDR3, the DNA is TGTGCCAGCAGCAAGGGACAGGGAACGAGTACTGAAGCTTTCTTT. Translating gives CASSKGQGTSTEAFF. The chain combines TRBV7-2 with TRBJ1-1, with 9 bases fitting TRBD1. V gave up 5 bases and J gave up 5 bases; unmatched junction bases: 9. The CDR3 runs to 15 residues. The germline V gene has CDR1 SGHTA and CDR2 FQGNSA.